This T cell receptor (beta chain) was captured in a study of cytomegalovirus exposure and HLA in healthy donors. Turning to the study itself: The same platform as the approximately 670 first-cohort repertoires was used for the 120 validation repertoires, a later analysis reported. Study-wide points: Rare TCR sequences predominated, though certain public TCRs were found in many donors. In vitro testing confirmed a few CMV-associated chains as specific for CMV antigens. The finding came from a later analysis; first-cohort TCR clusters tended to co-occur in the roughly 120 validation repertoires.

As to this clone: Its antigen is not identified.

Here immunoSEQ multiplex PCR was the method, and the copy in TCRdb shows in-frame clones only, minus some. Of over 200,000 clones in the sample, roughly 85% were seen once. Material: PBMCs. The sequence was obtained from a woman aged 18-30 years in good health and CMV-seronegative.

For the CDR3, the DNA is TGTGCCAGCAGTGAAGATGGGGGAGGGTCCTACAATGAGCAGTTCTTC. Its protein product is CASSEDGGGSYNEQFF. The rearrangement uses TRBV2 and TRBJ2-1; TRBD2 agrees at 7 bases. J gave up 1 base and V 1 base, and 4 bases lay outside the gene matches. The CDR3 loop spans 16 amino acids. Germline values: CDR1 SNHLY, CDR2 FYNNEI.